Listed here is a single TCR beta chain. The data derive from a study of blood T cell repertoires in COVID-19. At the level of the study: Spain, Italy and the United States supplied samples that represented acute and convalescent COVID-19. T cells, B-cell-depleted T cells, or PBMCs supplied cDNA or gDNA.

Original analysis: Estimation of nucleated cell counts relied on the amplification of reference gene primers. The assay was immunoSEQ multiplex PCR, and TCRdb's table has in-frame clones only and misses some. V, J and clone size were drawn from that table, and D and trimming were deduced from the DNA. The sample holds around 150,000 clones, roughly four fifths seen once. Germline V lookup: CDR1 SGHTS, CDR2 YDEGEE. J gave up 6 bases and V 4 bases, and 5 bases lay outside the gene matches. This CDR3 comprises 15 residues. The receptor was derived from a man aged 55 to 70 with active or convalescent COVID-19. J is TRBJ1-5 and V is TRBV5-8, with TRBD1 matching 12 bases. Sequenced: peripheral blood. The DNA for the CDR3 is TGTGCCAGCAGCGTGGGGACAGGGGGCGTTCAGCCCCAGCATTTT. Its translation: CASSVGTGGVQPQHF.